This T cell receptor (beta chain) was observed in a study of T cell repertoires in cytomegalovirus infection. TCRdb recomputed calls from the reads with MiXCR, one row per CDR3 protein. The sample has some 560,000 distinct CDR3 sequences; approximately 40% are singletons. Germline V gives CDR1 SEHNR, CDR2 FQNEAQ (reference sequence). The CDR3 runs 19 residues. The V segment lost 5 bases and the J segment 0 bases; nucleotides outside the gene matches: 13. General study findings and limits: HLA-C-restricted, CMV-specific TCR beta clonotypes were dominant ex vivo.

In this sample, this clonotype turned up once. The antigen is unknown. This clonotype originated in a human donor in good health (CMV status not recorded). Some clones in this sample may be carry-over from other donors' samples. The sequencing here drew on cultured PBMCs, taken from culture after CMV antigen stimulation. This chain links TRBV7-9 with TRBJ2-6; 7 bases are shared with TRBD1. CDR3 residues: CASSQIGTAKDSGANVLTF. For the CDR3, the DNA is TGTGCCAGCAGCCAAATTGGGACAGCGAAGGACTCTGGGGCCAACGTCCTGACTTTC.